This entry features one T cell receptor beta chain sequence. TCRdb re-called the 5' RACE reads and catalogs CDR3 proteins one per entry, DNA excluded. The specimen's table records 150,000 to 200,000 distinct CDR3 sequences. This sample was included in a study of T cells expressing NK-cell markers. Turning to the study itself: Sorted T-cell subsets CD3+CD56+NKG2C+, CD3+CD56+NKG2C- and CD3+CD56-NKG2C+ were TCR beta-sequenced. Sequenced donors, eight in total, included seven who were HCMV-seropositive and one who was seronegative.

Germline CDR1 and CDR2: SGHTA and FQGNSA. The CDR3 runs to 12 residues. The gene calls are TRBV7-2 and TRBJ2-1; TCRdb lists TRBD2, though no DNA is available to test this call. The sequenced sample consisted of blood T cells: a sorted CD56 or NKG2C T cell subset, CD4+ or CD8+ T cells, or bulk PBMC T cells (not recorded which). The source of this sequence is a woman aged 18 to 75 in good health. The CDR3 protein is CASSFGGGEQFF.